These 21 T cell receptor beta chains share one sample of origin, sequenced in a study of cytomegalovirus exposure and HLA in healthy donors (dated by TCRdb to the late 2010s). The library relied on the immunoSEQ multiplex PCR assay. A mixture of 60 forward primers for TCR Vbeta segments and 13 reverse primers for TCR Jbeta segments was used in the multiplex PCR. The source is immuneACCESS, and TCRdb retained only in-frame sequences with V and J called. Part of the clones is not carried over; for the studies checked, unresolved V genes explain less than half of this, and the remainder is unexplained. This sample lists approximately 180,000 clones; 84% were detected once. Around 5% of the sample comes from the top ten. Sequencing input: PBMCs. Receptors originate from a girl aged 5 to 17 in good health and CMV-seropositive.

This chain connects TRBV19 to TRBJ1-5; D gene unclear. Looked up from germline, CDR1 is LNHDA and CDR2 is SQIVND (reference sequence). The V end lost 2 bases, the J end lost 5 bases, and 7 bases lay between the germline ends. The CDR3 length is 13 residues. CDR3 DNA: TGTGCCAGTAGTATAACACCACATCAGCCCCAGCATTTT. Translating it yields CASSITPHQPQHF.

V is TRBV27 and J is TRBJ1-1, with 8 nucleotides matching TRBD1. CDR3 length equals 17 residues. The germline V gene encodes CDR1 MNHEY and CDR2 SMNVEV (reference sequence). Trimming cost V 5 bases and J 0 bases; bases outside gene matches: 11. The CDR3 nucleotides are TGTGCCAGCAGTCCGAACCTGGGGACAGGAATGAACACTGAAGCTTTCTTT. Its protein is CASSPNLGTGMNTEAFF.

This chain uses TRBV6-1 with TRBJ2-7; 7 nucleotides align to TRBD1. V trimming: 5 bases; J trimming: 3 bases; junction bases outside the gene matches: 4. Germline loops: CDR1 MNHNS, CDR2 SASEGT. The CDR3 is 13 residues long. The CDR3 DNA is TGTGCCAGCAGTATACAGGGGTTCTACGAGCAGTACTTC. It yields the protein CASSIQGFYEQYF.

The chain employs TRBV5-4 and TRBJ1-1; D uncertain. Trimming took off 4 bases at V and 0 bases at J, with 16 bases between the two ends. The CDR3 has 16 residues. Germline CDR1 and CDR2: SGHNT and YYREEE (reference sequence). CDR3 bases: TGTGCCAGCAGCCGGGGAGGGCCCATTATGAACACTGAAGCTTTCTTT. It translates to CASSRGGPIMNTEAFF.

This CDR3 reads CASSTSPVAGIYEQYF. CDR3 coding DNA: TGCGCCAGCAGCACCTCTCCGGTGGCAGGGATCTACGAGCAGTACTTC. The V gene is TRBV4-1, the J gene TRBJ2-7; a possible D gene is TRBD1 (5 bases). Germline CDR1 and CDR2: MGHRA and YSYEKL. Trimming removed 5 bases at V and 3 bases at J, with 20 bases between. This CDR3 is 16 amino acids long.

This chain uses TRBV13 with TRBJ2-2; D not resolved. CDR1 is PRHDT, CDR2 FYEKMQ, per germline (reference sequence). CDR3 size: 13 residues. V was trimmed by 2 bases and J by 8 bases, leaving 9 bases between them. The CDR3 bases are TGTGCCAGCAGCTTACACCCCAGGGGGGAGCTGTTTTTT. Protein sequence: CASSLHPRGELFF.

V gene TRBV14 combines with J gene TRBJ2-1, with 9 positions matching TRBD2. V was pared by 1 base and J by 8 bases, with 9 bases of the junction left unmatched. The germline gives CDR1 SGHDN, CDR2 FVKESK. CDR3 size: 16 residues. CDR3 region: CASSQVGSGGPDEQFF. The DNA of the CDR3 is TGTGCCAGCAGCCAAGTCGGGAGCGGGGGGCCCGATGAGCAGTTCTTC.

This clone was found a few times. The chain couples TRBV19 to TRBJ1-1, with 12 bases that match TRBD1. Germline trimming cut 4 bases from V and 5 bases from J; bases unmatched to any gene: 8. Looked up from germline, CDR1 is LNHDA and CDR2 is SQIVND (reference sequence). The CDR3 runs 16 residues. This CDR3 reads CASSKGTGGGGTEAFF. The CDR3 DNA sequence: TGTGCCAGTAGTAAAGGGACAGGGGGCGGTGGGACTGAAGCTTTCTTT.

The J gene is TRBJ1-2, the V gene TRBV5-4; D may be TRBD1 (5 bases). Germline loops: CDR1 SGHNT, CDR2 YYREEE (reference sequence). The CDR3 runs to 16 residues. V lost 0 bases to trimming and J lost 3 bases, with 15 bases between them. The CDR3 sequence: CASSLDPVTGDYGYTF. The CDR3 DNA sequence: TGTGCCAGCAGCTTGGATCCGGTTACGGGGGACTATGGCTACACCTTC.

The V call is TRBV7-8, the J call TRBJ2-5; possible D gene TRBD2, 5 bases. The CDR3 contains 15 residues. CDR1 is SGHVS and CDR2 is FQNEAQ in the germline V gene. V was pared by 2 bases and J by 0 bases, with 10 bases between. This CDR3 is CASSLLGSHQETQYF. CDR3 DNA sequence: TGTGCCAGCAGCTTATTAGGGAGCCACCAAGAGACCCAGTACTTC.

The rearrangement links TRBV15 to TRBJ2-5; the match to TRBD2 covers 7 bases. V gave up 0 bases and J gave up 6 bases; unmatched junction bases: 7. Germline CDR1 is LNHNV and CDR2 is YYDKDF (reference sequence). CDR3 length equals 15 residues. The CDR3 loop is CATSRDRPGGKTQYF. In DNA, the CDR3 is TGTGCCACCAGCAGAGATCGTCCGGGGGGAAAGACCCAGTACTTC.

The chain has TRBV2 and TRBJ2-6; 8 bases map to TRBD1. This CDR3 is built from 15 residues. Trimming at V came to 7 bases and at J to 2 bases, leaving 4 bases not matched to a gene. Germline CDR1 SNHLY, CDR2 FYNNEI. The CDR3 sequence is CASNTGGPGANVLTF. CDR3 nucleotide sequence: TGTGCCAGCAACACAGGGGGTCCTGGGGCCAACGTCCTGACTTTC.

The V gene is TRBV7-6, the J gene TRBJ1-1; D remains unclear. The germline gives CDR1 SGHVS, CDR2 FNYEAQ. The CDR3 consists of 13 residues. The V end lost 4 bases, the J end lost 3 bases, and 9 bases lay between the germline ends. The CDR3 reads CASSYQSYTEAFF. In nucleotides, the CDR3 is TGTGCCAGCAGCTATCAAAGCTACACTGAAGCTTTCTTT.

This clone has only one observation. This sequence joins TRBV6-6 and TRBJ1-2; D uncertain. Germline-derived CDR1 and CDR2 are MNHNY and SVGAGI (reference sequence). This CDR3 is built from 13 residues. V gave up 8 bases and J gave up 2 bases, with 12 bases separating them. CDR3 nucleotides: TGTGCCAGCCGTCGTGCGGGCAACTATGGCTACACCTTC. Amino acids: CASRRAGNYGYTF.

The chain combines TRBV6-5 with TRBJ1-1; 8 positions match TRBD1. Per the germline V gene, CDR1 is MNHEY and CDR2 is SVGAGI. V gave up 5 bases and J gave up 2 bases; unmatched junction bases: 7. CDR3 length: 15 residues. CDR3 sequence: CASSPMTGVNTEAFF. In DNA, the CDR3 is TGTGCCAGCAGTCCGATGACAGGGGTAAACACTGAAGCTTTCTTT.

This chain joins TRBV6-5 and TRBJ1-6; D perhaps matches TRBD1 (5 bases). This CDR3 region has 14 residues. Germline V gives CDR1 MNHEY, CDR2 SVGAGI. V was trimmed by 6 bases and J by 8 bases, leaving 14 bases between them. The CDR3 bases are TGTGCCAGCAGCCCAAGGGGTGGGGATTCACCCCTCCACTTT. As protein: CASSPRGGDSPLHF.

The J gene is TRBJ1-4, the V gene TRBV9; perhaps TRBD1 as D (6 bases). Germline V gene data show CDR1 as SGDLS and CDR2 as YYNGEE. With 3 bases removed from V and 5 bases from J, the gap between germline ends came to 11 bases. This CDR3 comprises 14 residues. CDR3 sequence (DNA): TGTGCCAGCAGCGCGGGACAAGAAAATGAAAAACTGTTTTTT. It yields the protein CASSAGQENEKLFF. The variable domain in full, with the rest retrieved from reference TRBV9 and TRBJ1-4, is DSGVTQTPKHLITATGQRVTLRCSPRSGDLSVYWYQQSLDQGLQFLIQYYNGEERAKGNILERFSAQQFPDLHSELNLSSLELGDSALYFCASSAGQENEKLFFGSGTQLSVL.

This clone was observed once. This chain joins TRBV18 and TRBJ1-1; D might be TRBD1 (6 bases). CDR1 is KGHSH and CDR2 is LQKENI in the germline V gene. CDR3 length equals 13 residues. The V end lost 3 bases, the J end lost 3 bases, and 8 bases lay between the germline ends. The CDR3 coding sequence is TGTGCCAGCTCACCGTCAGGGGACACTGAAGCTTTCTTT. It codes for CASSPSGDTEAFF.

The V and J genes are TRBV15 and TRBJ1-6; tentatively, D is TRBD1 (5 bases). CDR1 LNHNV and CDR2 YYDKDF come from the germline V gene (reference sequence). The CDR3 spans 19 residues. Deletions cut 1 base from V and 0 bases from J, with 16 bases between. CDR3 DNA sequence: TGTGCCACCAGCAGAGGGGGCAGGCCTATGAGCTCCTATAATTCACCCCTCCACTTT. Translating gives CATSRGGRPMSSYNSPLHF.

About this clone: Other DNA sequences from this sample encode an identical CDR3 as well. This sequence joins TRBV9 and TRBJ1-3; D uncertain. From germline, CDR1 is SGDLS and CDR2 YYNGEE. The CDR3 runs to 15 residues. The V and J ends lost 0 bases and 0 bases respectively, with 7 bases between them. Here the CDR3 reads CASSVAGSSGNTIYF. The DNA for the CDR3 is TGTGCCAGCAGCGTAGCAGGTAGCTCTGGAAACACCATATATTTT.

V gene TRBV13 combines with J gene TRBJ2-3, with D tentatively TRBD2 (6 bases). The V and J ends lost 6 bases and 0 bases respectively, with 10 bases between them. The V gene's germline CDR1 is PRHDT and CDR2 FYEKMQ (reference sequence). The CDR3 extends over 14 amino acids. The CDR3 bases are TGTGCCAGCAGTGGGGCGGGGAGCACAGATACGCAGTATTTT. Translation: CASSGAGSTDTQYF.